This TCR beta chain derives from a study of human T cells and chemical hapten exposure. Study-wide points: Each of the donors had alopecia, so their immune responses may not resemble those of healthy people.

V was cut by 4 bases and J by 1 base, with 14 bases left in between. The CDR3 is made up of 16 amino acids. Germline assignment: CDR1 SGHDT and CDR2 YYEEEE. MiXCR, run by TCRdb on the RACE reads, gives a single entry per CDR3 protein. The data contain approximately 350,000 distinct CDR3 sequences, about 6% of them singletons. Concerning this clonotype itself: The antigen is not known.

The time point is: patch test 2, 6 weeks after DPC sensitization. The treatment: therapeutic diphenylcyclopropenone sensitization with weekly scalp DPC. The source is a woman aged 18-29 years with alopecia areata. Some clones in this sample may be carry-over from other donors' samples. The material was whole blood, obtained in connection with sensitization to the hapten diphenylcyclopropenone (DPC). The chain couples TRBV5-6 to TRBJ2-2, with a tentative D call TRBD2 (5 bases). The DNA of the CDR3 is TGTGCCAGCAGCCGCAGTGGACTCCGGAACACCGGGGAGCTGTTTTTT. Translation gives CASSRSGLRNTGELFF.